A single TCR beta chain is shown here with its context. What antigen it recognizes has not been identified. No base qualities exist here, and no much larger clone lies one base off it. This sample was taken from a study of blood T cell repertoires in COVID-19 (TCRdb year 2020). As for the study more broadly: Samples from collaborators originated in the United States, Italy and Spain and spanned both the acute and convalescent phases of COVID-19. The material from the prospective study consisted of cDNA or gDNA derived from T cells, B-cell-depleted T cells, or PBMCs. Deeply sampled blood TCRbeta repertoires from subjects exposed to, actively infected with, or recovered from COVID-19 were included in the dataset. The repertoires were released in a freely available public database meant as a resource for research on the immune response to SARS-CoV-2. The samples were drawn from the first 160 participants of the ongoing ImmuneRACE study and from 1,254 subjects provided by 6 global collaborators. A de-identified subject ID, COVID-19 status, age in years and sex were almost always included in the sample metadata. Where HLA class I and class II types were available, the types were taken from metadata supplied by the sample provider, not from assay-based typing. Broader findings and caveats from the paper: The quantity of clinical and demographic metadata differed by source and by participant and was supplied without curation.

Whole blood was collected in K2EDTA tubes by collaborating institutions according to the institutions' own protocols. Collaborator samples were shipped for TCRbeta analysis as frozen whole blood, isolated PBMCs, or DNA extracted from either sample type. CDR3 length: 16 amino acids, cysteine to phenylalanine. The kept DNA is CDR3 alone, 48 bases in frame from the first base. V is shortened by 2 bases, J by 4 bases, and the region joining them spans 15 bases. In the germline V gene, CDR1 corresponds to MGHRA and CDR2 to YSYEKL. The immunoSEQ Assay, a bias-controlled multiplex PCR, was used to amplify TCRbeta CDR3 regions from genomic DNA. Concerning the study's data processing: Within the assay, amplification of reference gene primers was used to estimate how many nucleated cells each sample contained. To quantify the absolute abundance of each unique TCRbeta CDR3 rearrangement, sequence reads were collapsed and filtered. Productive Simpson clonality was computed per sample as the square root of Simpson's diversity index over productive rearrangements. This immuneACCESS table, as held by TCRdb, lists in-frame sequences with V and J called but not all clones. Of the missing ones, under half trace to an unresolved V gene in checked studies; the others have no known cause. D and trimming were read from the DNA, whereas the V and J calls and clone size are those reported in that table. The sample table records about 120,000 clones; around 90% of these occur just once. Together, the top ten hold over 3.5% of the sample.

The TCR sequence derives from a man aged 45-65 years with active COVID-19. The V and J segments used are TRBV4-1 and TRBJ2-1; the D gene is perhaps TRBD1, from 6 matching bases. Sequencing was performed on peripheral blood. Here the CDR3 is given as CASSQYVAGAYNEQFF. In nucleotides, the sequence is TGCGCCAGCAGCCAATATGTGGCAGGGGCGTACAATGAGCAGTTCTTC.